This TCR beta chain originates from a study of T-cell reconstitution after alpha-beta-depleted transplantation in children. Findings and limits, study-wide: Surviving recipient T cells and thymic progenitors produced the high day-60 TCRbeta diversity seen in some patients. T-cell counts and diversity at one year post-transplant came mainly from newly produced T cells. After transplant, at about two months, alpha-beta T cells were reportedly derived from several hundred expanded graft clones.

As it was prepared, the TCRbeta library received unique molecular identifiers. TCRdb re-called the PCR reads with MiXCR, one entry per CDR3 protein. The data contain about 200,000 distinct CDR3 sequences, 6.6% of them seen just once; the ten biggest clones take up about 6%. This clonotype was detected many times. Its target is unknown. This specimen consisted of PBMCs, obtained before TCRalphabeta/CD19-depleted stem cell transplant. The TCR comes from a boy between 2 and 10 years old with acute lymphoblastic leukemia, due to receive a stem cell transplant.

The CDR3 protein is CASSHLAGDTDTQYF. The CDR3 nucleotides read TGTGCCAGCAGTCATTTAGCGGGAGACACAGATACGCAGTATTTT. V gene TRBV6-1 combines with J gene TRBJ2-3; 9 nucleotides agree with TRBD2. Germline CDR1 is MNHNS and CDR2 is SASEGT. With V trimmed by 5 bases and J by 2 bases, 5 bases remained unmatched. The CDR3 runs to 15 residues.